Following are 12 T cell receptor beta chains from one sample sequenced in a study of cytomegalovirus exposure and HLA in healthy donors. Generated by immunoSEQ multiplex PCR, the TCRdb table keeps only in-frame clones and is missing some. Of 220,000 or so clones in the sample, roughly 84% were seen once. The sequencing input was PBMCs. These TCRs come from a woman between 18 and 29 years old in good health and CMV-seropositive.

The chain uses TRBV27 and TRBJ2-7; 8 bases line up with TRBD2. Germline V gene lookup returns CDR1 MNHEY and CDR2 SMNVEV (reference sequence). This CDR3 is 16 amino acids long. V lost 3 bases to trimming and J lost 4 bases; unmatched junction nucleotides: 11. This chain's CDR3 is CASSFVSGNMGYEQYF. CDR3 DNA: TGTGCCAGCAGTTTCGTTAGCGGGAACATGGGGTACGAGCAGTACTTC.

The chain links TRBV5-1 to TRBJ2-2, with 11 bases fitting TRBD2. Germline CDR1 and CDR2: SGHRS and YFSETQ. The J segment lost 1 base and the V segment lost 4 bases, leaving 3 bases of the junction unmatched. This CDR3 spans 16 amino acids. The CDR3 sequence is CASSTGLAVNTGELFF. CDR3 coding DNA: TGCGCCAGCAGCACGGGACTAGCGGTGAACACCGGGGAGCTGTTTTTT.

The rearrangement uses TRBV6-1 and TRBJ2-7, with D unclear. From germline, CDR1 is MNHNS and CDR2 SASEGT. V shed 4 bases and J shed 3 bases, with 4 bases lying between them. This CDR3 spans 11 amino acids. The CDR3 reads CASSVFYEQYF. The CDR3 DNA follows: TGTGCCAGCAGTGTCTTCTACGAGCAGTACTTC.

As regards this clone: The junction differs from germline at one of its ends, possibly a read error. The genes are TRBV7-7 and TRBJ2-7; D unclear. The CDR3 contains 13 residues. CDR1 and CDR2 (germline): SSHAT, FNYEAQ (reference sequence). Here the CDR3 DNA reads TGTGCTAGCAGCTTAGTTAAAAACTACGAGCAGTACTTC. Translated, it gives CASSLVKNYEQYF.

The chain has TRBV4-2 and TRBJ2-7; 9 nucleotides align to TRBD2. The ends lost 5 bases at V and 3 bases at J; junction bases unmatched: 8. The CDR3 runs 15 residues. CDR1 and CDR2 from the germline V gene are LGHNA and YNFKEQ. The CDR3 here is CASSSRLAAVYEQYF. For the CDR3, the DNA is TGTGCCAGCAGCTCCCGACTAGCGGCAGTCTACGAGCAGTACTTC.

The chain has TRBV19 and TRBJ1-1; D is unresolved. The germline V and J ends were trimmed by 3 bases and 4 bases, with 9 bases remaining between them. From germline, CDR1 is LNHDA and CDR2 SQIVND (reference sequence). The CDR3 contains 13 residues. The CDR3 DNA follows: TGTGCCAGTAGTATCAGGATGTCCACTGAAGCTTTCTTT. Amino acid sequence: CASSIRMSTEAFF.

This clone was picked up one time. V is TRBV6-5 and J is TRBJ2-4; weak D call: TRBD2 (5 bases). This CDR3 region has 15 residues. Germline assignment: CDR1 MNHEY and CDR2 SVGAGI. Trimming removed 6 bases at V and 0 bases at J, with 12 bases between. The CDR3 here is CASSPAGVAKNIQYF. The CDR3 DNA follows: TGTGCCAGCAGCCCCGCGGGCGTAGCCAAAAACATTCAGTACTTC.

This chain joins TRBV7-6 and TRBJ2-2; 7 positions match TRBD1. The ends lost 4 bases at V and 8 bases at J; junction bases unmatched: 7. Germline lookup yields CDR1 SGHVS and CDR2 FNYEAQ. CDR3 length: 14 amino acids. The DNA for the CDR3 is TGTGCCAGCAGCTCAGGACAGGCCGTTGGGGAGCTGTTTTTT. Its translation is CASSSGQAVGELFF.

The V gene is TRBV2, the J gene TRBJ2-2; tentative D call: TRBD2 (5 bases). Germline assignment: CDR1 SNHLY and CDR2 FYNNEI. The V and J ends lost 4 bases and 0 bases respectively, with 12 bases between them. CDR3 size: 16 residues. CDR3 loop: CASSGQRMANTGELFF. CDR3 nucleotide sequence: TGTGCCAGCAGTGGTCAGCGGATGGCGAACACCGGGGAGCTGTTTTTT.

The gene calls are TRBV9 and TRBJ2-2, with 8 bases identical to TRBD1. The CDR3 has 15 residues. V gave up 3 bases and J gave up 6 bases; unmatched junction bases: 7. CDR1 SGDLS and CDR2 YYNGEE come from the germline V gene. CDR3 protein: CASSDRGDGSGELFF. In DNA, the CDR3 is TGTGCCAGCAGCGACAGGGGGGACGGCTCCGGGGAGCTGTTTTTT.

The chain combines TRBV30 with TRBJ1-2, with D unresolved. This CDR3 region has 11 residues. Trimming removed 2 bases at V and 4 bases at J, with 5 bases between. Germline V lookup: CDR1 GTSNPN, CDR2 SVGIG (reference sequence). CDR3 bases: TGTGCCTGGAGTCGTAGCTATGGCTACACCTTC. Amino acid sequence: CAWSRSYGYTF.

This chain uses TRBV10-3 with TRBJ1-2, with D unclear. The germline CDR1 and CDR2 sequences are ENHRY and SYGVKD. CDR3 length equals 12 residues. Trimming shortened V by 4 bases and J by 5 bases, and 8 bases separated the two germline ends. The CDR3 DNA sequence: TGTGCCATCAGTGTAACATCATATGGCTACACCTTC. Its translation is CAISVTSYGYTF.